Shown below are 16 T cell receptor beta chains from a single sample sequenced in a study of cytomegalovirus exposure and HLA in healthy donors (dated by TCRdb to between 2016 and 2019). Libraries came from the immunoSEQ multiplex PCR assay. The multiplex PCR relied on a mix of 60 forward primers for TCR Vbeta segments and 13 reverse primers for TCR Jbeta segments. TCRdb mirrors the immuneACCESS table, restricted to in-frame sequences. Some clones are absent from its copies; in checked studies, under half trace to an unresolved V gene, and the reason for the others is unknown. This sample holds 150,000 to 200,000 clones; approximately 80% were observed only once. The biggest ten clones account for roughly 5% of the sample. Sample: PBMCs. These receptors originate from a man between 18 and 29 years old in good health and CMV-seronegative.

This chain connects TRBV5-4 to TRBJ2-7; 9 bases map to TRBD1. CDR1 and CDR2 from the germline V gene are SGHNT and YYREEE (reference sequence). V trimming: 4 bases; J trimming: 7 bases; junction bases outside the gene matches: 6. This CDR3 contains 13 residues. DNA of the CDR3: TGTGCCAGCAGCCTACAGGGGGCGCGGGAGCAGTACTTC. Protein product: CASSLQGAREQYF.

The chain carries TRBV27 and TRBJ1-2, with TRBD1 as a possible D gene (5 bases). V dropped 6 bases and J dropped 5 bases, with 10 bases sitting between them. The length of the CDR3 is 12 residues. Germline V gene lookup returns CDR1 MNHEY and CDR2 SMNVEV (reference sequence). CDR3 nucleotides: TGTGCCAGCAGGGACACGATATATGGCTACACCTTC. Translation gives CASRDTIYGYTF.

The chain couples TRBV7-9 to TRBJ2-5; 11 nucleotides agree with TRBD2. The CDR3 has 15 residues. Germline trimming cut 5 bases from V and 4 bases from J; bases unmatched to any gene: 6. From germline, CDR1 is SEHNR and CDR2 FQNEAQ (reference sequence). The CDR3: CASSLGLAERETQYF. The CDR3 bases are TGTGCCAGCAGCCTGGGACTAGCGGAACGAGAGACCCAGTACTTC.

The V gene is TRBV28, the J gene TRBJ1-1; D gene ambiguous. Trimming removed 3 bases from V and 8 bases from J, with 4 bases in between. This CDR3 spans 10 amino acids. Per germline, CDR1 MDHEN and CDR2 SYDVKM. CDR3 protein: CASSFQEAFF. CDR3 bases: TGTGCCAGCAGTTTCCAGGAAGCTTTCTTT. The full variable domain, with the rest looked up from reference TRBV28 and TRBJ1-1, is DVKVTQSSRYLVKRTGEKVFLECVQDMDHENMFWYRQDPGLGLRLIYFSYDVKMKEKGDIPEGYSVSREKKERFSLILESASTNQTSMYLCASSFQEAFFGQGTRLTVV.

As concerns this clone: Since the CDR3 does not end with the conserved phenylalanine or tryptophan, this likely comes from a read error. The limits of the CDR3 on the DNA are not certain, so only TCRdb's listed CDR3 is given. This rearrangement joins TRBV5-1 to TRBJ1-5. The germline CDR1 and CDR2 sequences are SGHRS and YFSETQ. From its first to its last residue, the CDR3 has 10 amino acids. The CDR3 loop reads CASSLDRGGG.

V and J are TRBV6-5 and TRBJ2-7; 7 positions agree with TRBD2. The V gene's germline CDR1 is MNHEY and CDR2 SVGAGI. The CDR3 loop spans 15 amino acids. Unmatched junction bases numbered 12, after V lost 8 bases and J lost 2 bases. The CDR3 DNA reads as TGTGCCAGCGCCCGGGGAGGGACCCACCCCTACGAGCAGTACTTC. Translation: CASARGGTHPYEQYF.

The V call is TRBV30, the J call TRBJ1-5; a possible D gene is TRBD1 (6 bases). The CDR3 totals 14 residues. From germline, CDR1 is GTSNPN and CDR2 SVGIG (reference sequence). V was trimmed by 6 bases and J by 2 bases, leaving 14 bases between them. DNA of the CDR3: TGTGCCTGTACTACAGGGAACGGCAATCAGCCCCAGCATTTT. This sequence encodes CACTTGNGNQPQHF.

The chain is built from TRBV28 and TRBJ2-5, with 11 bases aligning to TRBD2. CDR1 is MDHEN and CDR2 is SYDVKM in the germline V gene. The CDR3 contains 17 residues. V shed 5 bases and J 5 bases; nucleotides not matched to a gene: 13. The CDR3 sequence is CASSPDVSGRVWETQYF. CDR3 nucleotides: TGTGCCAGCAGTCCCGACGTTAGCGGGAGGGTTTGGGAGACCCAGTACTTC.

This sequence joins TRBV29-1 and TRBJ1-4; D is perhaps TRBD1 (5 bases). The CDR3 extends over 14 amino acids. V shed 7 bases and J shed 1 base, with 13 bases lying between them. Germline V CDR1 and CDR2: SQVTM, ANQGSEA. In nucleotides, the CDR3 is TGCAGCGCTCAAGGGGTCAGAACTAATGAAAAACTGTTTTTT. This gives the protein CSAQGVRTNEKLFF.

The chain employs TRBV2 and TRBJ2-7; tentatively, D is TRBD1 (5 bases). V was pared by 5 bases and J by 5 bases, with 13 bases between. Per the germline V gene, CDR1 is SNHLY and CDR2 is FYNNEI. This CDR3 spans 13 amino acids. CDR3 sequence: CASSLDRWHEQYF. The CDR3 region has the DNA TGTGCCAGCAGTCTCGACAGATGGCACGAGCAGTACTTC.

V is TRBV5-1 and J is TRBJ1-4; D is unresolved. The CDR3 is 13 amino acids. Germline values: CDR1 SGHRS, CDR2 YFSETQ. The germline V and J ends were trimmed by 0 bases and 5 bases, with 5 bases remaining between them. The CDR3 DNA follows: TGCGCCAGCAGCTTGGGCACAAATGAAAAACTGTTTTTT. Its protein is CASSLGTNEKLFF.

The V gene is TRBV5-1, the J gene TRBJ1-4; possible D gene TRBD1, 6 bases. Germline lookup yields CDR1 SGHRS and CDR2 YFSETQ. Trimming removed 5 bases at V and 7 bases at J, with 15 bases between. This CDR3 has 14 residues. This CDR3 is CASRSGQTGEKLFF. In DNA, the CDR3 is TGCGCCAGCAGATCAGGTCAGACAGGTGAAAAACTGTTTTTT.

The chain carries TRBV6-5 and TRBJ2-1; TRBD2 matches at 10 bases. V lost 10 bases and J lost 7; bases outside the gene matches: 10. The V gene's germline CDR1 is MNHEY and CDR2 SVGAGI. This CDR3 has 14 residues. CDR3 loop: CATSGLAGVNEQFF. In DNA, the CDR3 is TGTGCCACTTCTGGGCTAGCGGGAGTAAATGAGCAGTTCTTC.

This chain links TRBV29-1 with TRBJ1-6; D unclear. The CDR3 runs to 10 residues. CDR1 and CDR2 from the germline V gene are SQVTM and ANQGSEA. Trimming removed 8 bases at V and 9 bases at J, with 8 bases between. CDR3 DNA: TGCAGCCTAAAGAGTTCACCCCTCCACTTT. Protein: CSLKSSPLHF. Variable domain in full (rest from reference TRBV29-1 and TRBJ1-6): SAVISQKPSRDICQRGTSLTIQCQVDSQVTMMFWYRQQPGQSLTLIATANQGSEATYESGFVIDKFPISRPNLTFSTLTVSNMSPEDSSIYLCSLKSSPLHFGNGTRLTVT.

The chain carries TRBV19 and TRBJ1-2, with 9 bases that match TRBD1. Germline V gene data show CDR1 as LNHDA and CDR2 as SQIVND (reference sequence). This CDR3 region has 14 residues. The V and J ends lost 6 bases and 5 bases, in that order; junction bases with no gene match: 7. The CDR3 spells CASRRTGVGYGYTF. The CDR3 DNA sequence: TGTGCCAGTAGACGGACAGGGGTGGGTTATGGCTACACCTTC. The full variable domain, completed using reference TRBV19 and TRBJ1-2, is DGGITQSPKYLFRKEGQNVTLSCEQNLNHDAMYWYRQDPGQGLRLIYYSQIVNDFQKGDIAEGYSVSREKKESFPLTVTSAQKNPTAFYLCASRRTGVGYGYTFGSGTRLTVV.

This sequence joins TRBV15 and TRBJ2-2; 7 bases line up with TRBD2. The CDR3 runs to 14 residues. Germline assignment: CDR1 LNHNV and CDR2 YYDKDF (reference sequence). The trim removed 9 bases at V and 3 bases at J, leaving 7 bases unmatched. The CDR3 DNA is TGTGCCACGGGGGGAGGGGCCTACACCGGGGAGCTGTTTTTT. Residues: CATGGGAYTGELFF. Looking up the rest from reference TRBV15 and TRBJ2-2 gives the full variable domain: DAMVIQNPRYQVTQFGKPVTLSCSQTLNHNVMYWYQQKSSQAPKLLFHYYDKDFNNEADTPDNFQSRRPNTSFCFLDIRSPGLGDTAMYLCATGGGAYTGELFFGEGSRLTVL.